Shown below are 2 T cell receptor beta chains from a single sample sequenced in a study of control samples from healthy donors and cancer patients. Produced via immunoSEQ multiplex PCR; TCRdb's table is partial and in-frame only. The sample has more than 100,000 clones; approximately 90% are singletons. Sequencing was done on a sample of blood. The receptors originated from a woman between 18 and 29 years old in good health.

The V and J genes are TRBV4-3 and TRBJ1-2, with D unclear. V dropped 0 bases and J dropped 13 bases, with 12 bases sitting between them. There are 12 residues in the CDR3. Germline loops: CDR1 LGHNA, CDR2 YSLEER. This CDR3 is CASSQDGRYRTF. DNA for the CDR3: TGCGCCAGCAGCCAAGATGGGCGATATCGCACCTTC.

This clone was seen just once. The rearrangement links TRBV28 to TRBJ2-7; possible D gene TRBD1, 6 bases. V was cut by 7 bases and J by 5 bases, with 15 bases left in between. CDR1 is MDHEN and CDR2 is SYDVKM in the germline V gene. The CDR3 extends over 13 amino acids. CDR3 amino acids: CASTKRGSHEQYF. The CDR3 DNA is TGTGCCAGCACCAAGAGGGGGTCCCACGAGCAGTACTTC.